This TCR beta chain stems from a study of shared clonotypes between healthy human individuals. Overall study findings and caveats: In contrast to clonotypes shared by all four donors, non-shared clonotypes had lower generation probabilities. About 5% was the fraction of naive CD4 clonotypes found shared across four donors. Only blood was sampled; tissue repertoires likely differ.

This CDR3 is 12 amino acids long. The V gene lost 7 bases and the J gene lost 5 bases, with 10 bases spanning the gap. With regard to this clone: What it recognizes is unknown.

Clones were sequenced by immunoSEQ multiplex PCR, and TCRdb holds only the in-frame ones, with some missing. The table shows approximately 640,000 clones, with more than 70% occurring only once. Adults of Caucasian background living in Nashville, Tennessee made up all donors. Sequencing was done on a sample of memory CD4+ T cells sorted from blood. Regarding subset: CD45RA-negative fraction. This chain uses TRBV5-3 with TRBJ1-3; D is undetermined. TRBV5-3 is sorted into the ORF group, with uncertain function. The source of this sequence is a woman aged 25-40 years in good health. CDR3 amino acids: CARLGRRNTIYF. The CDR3 nucleotides are TGTGCCAGACTTGGCCGTAGAAACACCATATATTTT.